This T cell receptor beta chain derives from a study of blood T cells in healthy people across ages. Worth noting for this clonotype: Its antigen is not known.

This CDR3 is 15 amino acids long. The germline V gene has CDR1 SGHAT and CDR2 FQNNGV. The germline V and J ends were trimmed by 1 base and 0 bases, with 8 bases remaining between them. Overall study results and limits: The long-lived group displayed more naive CD4+ cells, plus higher diversity, than the aged donors did.

A second PCR of roughly 7 to 11 cycles used a sample-barcoded 5' primer and a J-beta primer mix. Every molecule of cDNA carried a tag from a template-switch adaptor with 12 random nucleotides. Using its own MiXCR run on the 5' RACE reads, TCRdb lists one record per CDR3 protein. This sample has around 780,000 distinct CDR3 sequences, with 56% found just once. This receptor was taken from a man aged 35 to 55 in good health. The chain couples TRBV11-2 to TRBJ2-3; no clear D gene. Material for sequencing was blood. CDR3 sequence (DNA): TGTGCCAGCAGCTTAGCCTTAGCTAGCACAGATACGCAGTATTTT. Residues: CASSLALASTDTQYF. The full variable domain, with the rest looked up from reference TRBV11-2 and TRBJ2-3, is EAGVAQSPRYKIIEKRQSVAFWCNPISGHATLYWYQQILGQGPKLLIQFQNNGVVDDSQLPKDRFSAERLKGVDSTLKIQPAKLEDSAVYLCASSLALASTDTQYFGPGTRLTVL.